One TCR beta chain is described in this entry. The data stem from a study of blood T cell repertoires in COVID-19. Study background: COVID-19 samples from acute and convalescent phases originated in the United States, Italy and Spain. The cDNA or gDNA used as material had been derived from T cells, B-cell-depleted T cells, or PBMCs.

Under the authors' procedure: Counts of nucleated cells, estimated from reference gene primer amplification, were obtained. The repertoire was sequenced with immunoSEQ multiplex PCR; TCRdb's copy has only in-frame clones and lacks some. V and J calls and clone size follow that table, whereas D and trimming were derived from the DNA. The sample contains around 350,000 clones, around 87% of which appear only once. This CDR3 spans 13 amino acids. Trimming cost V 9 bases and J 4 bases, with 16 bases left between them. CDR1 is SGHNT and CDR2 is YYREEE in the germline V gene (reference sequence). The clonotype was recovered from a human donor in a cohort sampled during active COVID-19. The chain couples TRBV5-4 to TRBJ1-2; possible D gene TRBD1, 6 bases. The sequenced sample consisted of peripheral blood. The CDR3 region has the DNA TGTGCCACAAAAGCGCAGGGGCCCTATGGCTACACCTTC. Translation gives CATKAQGPYGYTF.